This T cell receptor beta chain comes out of a study of blood T cell repertoires in COVID-19. The wider study: PBMCs, B-cell-depleted T cells, or T cells were the source of the cDNA or gDNA that made up the material.

Produced via immunoSEQ multiplex PCR; TCRdb's table is partial and in-frame only. The sample carries around 150,000 clones, around 90% recorded once. CDR1 is KGHSH, CDR2 LQKENI, per germline. Trimming shortened V by 1 base and J by 3 bases, and 12 bases separated the two germline ends. This CDR3 region has 15 residues. The TCR originated in a woman aged 55-70 years with active or convalescent COVID-19. Sequenced: peripheral blood. The chain employs TRBV18 and TRBJ1-2, with D unclear. The chain's CDR3 is CASSPLQELYYGYTF. CDR3 nucleotides: TGTGCCAGCTCACCACTCCAGGAATTGTACTATGGCTACACCTTC.